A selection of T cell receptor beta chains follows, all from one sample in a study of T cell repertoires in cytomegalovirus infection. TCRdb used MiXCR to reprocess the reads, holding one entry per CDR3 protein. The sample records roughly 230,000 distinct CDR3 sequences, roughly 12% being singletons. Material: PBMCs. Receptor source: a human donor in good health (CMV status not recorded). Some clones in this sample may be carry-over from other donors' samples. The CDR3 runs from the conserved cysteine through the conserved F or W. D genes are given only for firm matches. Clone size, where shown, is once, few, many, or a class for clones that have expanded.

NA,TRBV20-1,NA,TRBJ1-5,TGCAGTGCTAGAGCCCAGGGAATACAGCCCCAGCATTTT,CSARAQGIQPQHF
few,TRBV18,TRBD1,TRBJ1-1,TGTGCCAGCTCCGGATCGACAGGGGGGACTGAAGCTTTCTTT,CASSGSTGGTEAFF
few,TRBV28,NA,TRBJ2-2,TGTGCCAGCAGTTCGGACAACCGACTGGGCGGGGAGCTGTTTTTT,CASSSDNRLGGELFF
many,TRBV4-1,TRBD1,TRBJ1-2,TGCGCCAGCAGCCAAGATGGCATAACAGGGGAGAATCACTATGGCTACACCTTC,CASSQDGITGENHYGYTF
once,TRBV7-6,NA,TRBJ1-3,TGTGCCAGCAGCTTACAAATGGGGGGCATCTCTGGAAACACCATATATTTT,CASSLQMGGISGNTIYF
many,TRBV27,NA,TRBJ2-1,TGTGCCAGCAGTTTACAGGGCAACAATGAGCAGTTCTTC,CASSLQGNNEQFF
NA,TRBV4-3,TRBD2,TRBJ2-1,TGCGCCAGCAGCCAGGATGCTAGCGGGAGCACCTACAATGAGCAGTTCTTC,CASSQDASGSTYNEQFF
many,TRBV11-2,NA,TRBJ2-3,TGTGCCAGCAGCTTAGGGGTAGCGGCGGATACGCAGTATTTT,CASSLGVAADTQYF
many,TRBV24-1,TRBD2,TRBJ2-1,TGTGCCACGGGGGGGGGGATCTACAATGAGCAGTTCTTC,CATGGGIYNEQFF
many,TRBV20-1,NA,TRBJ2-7,TGCAGTGCCGCTTCTGGGTACTCCTACGAGCAGTACTTC,CSAASGYSYEQYF
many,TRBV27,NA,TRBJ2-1,TGTGCCAGCTCGGTAGGGGCGACTAGCTCCTACAATGAGCAGTTCTTC,CASSVGATSSYNEQFF
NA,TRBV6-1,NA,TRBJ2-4,TGTGCCAGCAGTGAATCCCTAGCCAAAAACATTCAGTACTTC,CASSESLAKNIQYF
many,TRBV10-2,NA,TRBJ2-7,TGCGCCAGCAGTGGCTCTTTGGCCGAGCAGTACTTC,CASSGSLAEQYF
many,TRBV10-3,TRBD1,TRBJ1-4,TGTGCCATCAGTGCAGGGGGCGGAAATGAAAAACTGTTTTTT,CAISAGGGNEKLFF
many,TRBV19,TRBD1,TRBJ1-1,TGTGCCAGTAGTACCATAATCGGACAGGGCACTGAAGCTTTCTTT,CASSTIIGQGTEAFF
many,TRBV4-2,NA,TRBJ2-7,TGTGCCAGCAGCCAAGTAAGCTCCCCCGGTGGGACCTACGAGCAGTACTTC,CASSQVSSPGGTYEQYF
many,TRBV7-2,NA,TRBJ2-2,TGTGCCAGCAGCTTAGGGGGTCACACCGGGGAGCTGTTTTTT,CASSLGGHTGELFF
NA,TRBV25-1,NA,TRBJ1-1,TGTGCCAGCAGTGAATCCATAGGAGGGGGCACTGAAGCTTTCTTT,CASSESIGGGTEAFF
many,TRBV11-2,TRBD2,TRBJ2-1,TGTGCCAGCAGCTCAGGACTAGCGGGGAATGAGCAGTTCTTC,CASSSGLAGNEQFF
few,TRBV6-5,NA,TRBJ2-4,TGTGCCAGCAGTTCCCCGGGCCGCTCGAGTGCCAAAAACATTCAGTACTTC,CASSSPGRSSAKNIQYF
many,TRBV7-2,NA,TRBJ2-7,TGTGCCAGCAGCCCGTGGCAGGCCTCCTACGAGCAGTACTTC,CASSPWQASYEQYF
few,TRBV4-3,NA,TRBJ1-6,TGCGCCAGCAGCCAAGTATCGGGTTCACCCCTCCACTTT,CASSQVSGSPLHF
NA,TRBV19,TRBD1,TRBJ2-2,TGTGCCAGTAGTCCGCGACAGGGCACCGGGGAGCTGTTTTTT,CASSPRQGTGELFF
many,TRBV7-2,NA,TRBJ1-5,TGTGCCAGCAGTCGTAGGGGGGGAGATCAGCCCCAGCATTTT,CASSRRGGDQPQHF
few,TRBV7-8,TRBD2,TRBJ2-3,TGTGCCAGCAGCCCAAGGGAGGGGAGCACAGATACGCAGTATTTT,CASSPREGSTDTQYF
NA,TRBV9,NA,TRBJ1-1,TGTGCCAGCAACGTAGAACAGGGCTCTGAAGCTTTCTTT,CASNVEQGSEAFF
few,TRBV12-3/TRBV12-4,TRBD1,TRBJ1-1,TGTGCCAGCAGCCGGACAGGGGGAGCTTTCTTT,CASSRTGGAFF
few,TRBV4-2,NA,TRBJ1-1,TGTGCCAGCAGCCAAGGGGATATGAACACTGAAGCTTTCTTT,CASSQGDMNTEAFF
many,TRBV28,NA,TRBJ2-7,TGTGCCAGCAGTTTAAACGGGGCGCGCTACGAGCAGTACTTC,CASSLNGARYEQYF
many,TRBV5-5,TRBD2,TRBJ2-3,TGTGCCAGCAGCTTGTCGGGGACTAGCGGGGGAAGGTCAGATACGCAGTATTTT,CASSLSGTSGGRSDTQYF
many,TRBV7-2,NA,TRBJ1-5,TGTGCCAGCAGCTTACAGGGTTTAGGCAATCAGCCCCAGCATTTT,CASSLQGLGNQPQHF
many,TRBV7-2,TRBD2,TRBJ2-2,TGTGCCAGCAGCCCGACCCTTGGGGGGGGCACCGGGGAGCTGTTTTTT,CASSPTLGGGTGELFF
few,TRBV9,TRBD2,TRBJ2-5,TGTGCCAGCAGCGTAGTGACTAGCGGGGGAGAAGAGACCCAGTACTTC,CASSVVTSGGEETQYF
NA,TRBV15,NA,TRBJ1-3,NA,CATSRDVGSGNTVYF
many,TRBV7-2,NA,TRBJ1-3,TGTGCCAGCAGCTTACGTAGAGGAGGAAACACCATATATTTT,CASSLRRGGNTIYF
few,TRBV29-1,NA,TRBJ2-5,TGCAGCGTTGTAGGGGACCAAGAGACCCAGTACTTC,CSVVGDQETQYF
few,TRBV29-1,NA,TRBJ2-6,TGCAGCGTTCTGGACTCTGGGGCCAACGTCCTGACTTTC,CSVLDSGANVLTF
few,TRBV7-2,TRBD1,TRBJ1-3,TGTGCCAGCAGCAACAGACAGGGCTCTGGAAACACCATATATTTT,CASSNRQGSGNTIYF